This is a list of T cell receptor beta chains from one sample in a study of STAT3 mutations in large granular lymphocyte leukemia. Method: immunoSEQ multiplex PCR; TCRdb's copy keeps in-frame clones and lacks some. This table has tens of thousands of clones, approximately 86% appearing once. Source material: peripheral blood mononuclear cells. These receptors all stem from a man between 60 and 75 years old with T-cell large granular lymphocyte leukemia. Some clones in this sample may be carry-over from other donors' samples. Both conserved end residues are part of each CDR3. The D gene is left open where the match is weak. For some rows the clone size is stated as once, few or many, or as a class when expanded; others skip it.

J gene	clone size	V gene	D gene	CDR3 DNA	CDR3 protein
TRBJ1-3	.	TRBV4-1	.	TGCGCCAGCAGCCAAGACGATTTCTCTGGAAACACCATATATTTT	CASSQDDFSGNTIYF
TRBJ2-3	once	TRBV27	.	TGTGCCAGCAGTTCTCCCCACACGGGAGCCCCAGATACGCAGTATTTT	CASSSPHTGAPDTQYF
TRBJ2-1	.	TRBV7-2	TRBD1	TGTGCCAGCAGCTTAGCCACAGGGGCCGGTGGTGAGCAGTTCTTC	CASSLATGAGGEQFF
TRBJ2-7	.	TRBV5-4	.	TGTGCCAGCAGCTTGAAAACTAAGCGGCTTTGGGACGAGCAGTACTTC	CASSLKTKRLWDEQYF
TRBJ1-4	.	TRBV18	.	TGTGCCAGCTCACCTTCTGCAACTAATGAAAAACTGTTTTTT	CASSPSATNEKLFF
TRBJ1-3	.	TRBV19	.	TGTGCCAGTAGTACACAGAAAAGCTCTGGAAACACCATATATTTT	CASSTQKSSGNTIYF
TRBJ2-5	.	TRBV14	TRBD2	TGTGCCAGCAGCGGTATTGGGCGGGAGTCAAACTGGGAGACCCAGTACTTC	CASSGIGRESNWETQYF
TRBJ1-4	.	TRBV19	.	TGTGCCAGTAGTATAGGTCACAGGTTAGGGGATGAAAAACTGTTTTTT	CASSIGHRLGDEKLFF
TRBJ2-7	.	TRBV5-1	.	TGCGCCAGCAGCTTGGCTGGACTCGACAGGCGTGGCTACGAGCAGTACTTC	CASSLAGLDRRGYEQYF
TRBJ2-7	.	TRBV6-5	.	TGTGCCAGCAGTTATCGGGTCATAGCGAGAGGTGGCGAGCAGTACTTC	CASSYRVIARGGEQYF
TRBJ1-1	.	TRBV29-1	.	TGCAGCGTTGTTCGGGGGGCGGACACTGAAGCTTTCTTT	CSVVRGADTEAFF
TRBJ2-7	.	TRBV28	.	TGTGCCAGCAGACCCCCGCGGGCCAGCTCCTACGAGCAGTACTTC	CASRPPRASSYEQYF
TRBJ2-6	once	TRBV19	.	TGTGCCAGTAGTGTATACTCTGGGGCCAACGTCCTGACTTTC	CASSVYSGANVLTF
TRBJ2-5	.	TRBV9	TRBD2	TGTGCCAGCAGCTCTGGAGCGGGGATCGGCGAGACCCAGTACTTC	CASSSGAGIGETQYF
TRBJ1-2	.	TRBV7-9	.	TGTGCCAGCAGCCCCCCCCGGGCAGCCACTACCTATGGCTACACCTTC	CASSPPRAATTYGYTF
TRBJ1-2	.	TRBV6-1	.	TGTGCCAGCAGTGAGCAGAGTGGGCCGGGCTATGGCTACACCTTC	CASSEQSGPGYGYTF
TRBJ2-7	.	TRBV4-2	TRBD1	TGTGCCAGCAGCCAACCGGGACAGGGGTACGAGCAGTACTTC	CASSQPGQGYEQYF
TRBJ2-1	.	TRBV5-4	TRBD2	TGTGCCAGCAGCTTGGATAGCGGGGGGGACAATGAGCAGTTCTTC	CASSLDSGGDNEQFF
TRBJ2-3	.	TRBV5-5	.	TGTGCCAGCAGCCGAGAGGCAGTCACAGATACGCAGTATTTT	CASSREAVTDTQYF
TRBJ2-7	.	TRBV6-6	.	TGTGCCAGCAGCGCGACAAACCACGAGCAGTACTTC	CASSATNHEQYF
TRBJ1-5	.	TRBV6-6	TRBD1	TGTGCCAGCACTACAGGGGGTCAGCCCCAGCATTTT	CASTTGGQPQHF
TRBJ2-1	.	TRBV18	TRBD1	TGTGCCAGCTCCCAAACAGGGGGCAATGAGCAGTTCTTC	CASSQTGGNEQFF
TRBJ1-1	.	TRBV10-3	.	TGTGCCATCAGTATCGACGACACTGAAGCTTTCTTT	CAISIDDTEAFF
TRBJ1-1	few	TRBV29-1	TRBD1	TGCAGCGTTGAAGACCGGACAGGGAAGGCTGAAGCTTTCTTT	CSVEDRTGKAEAFF
TRBJ2-3	.	TRBV28	TRBD1	TGTGCTTCGGGACAGCTCACAGATACGCAGTATTTT	CASGQLTDTQYF
TRBJ1-4	.	TRBV6-1	.	TGTGCCAGCAGTGAGGGAAGGGAAAAACTGTTTTTT	CASSEGREKLFF
TRBJ1-1	.	TRBV30	TRBD1	TGTGCCTGGAGTATCATTCCGGACAGGGGTGGCACTGAAGCTTTCTTT	CAWSIIPDRGGTEAFF
TRBJ2-7	.	TRBV7-9	TRBD2	TGTGCCAGCAGCCCCCGGGGGACTAGCGGGAGATACGAGCAGTACTTC	CASSPRGTSGRYEQYF
TRBJ2-2	.	TRBV19	TRBD1	TGTGCCAGTAGTGTTGGACAGGCGAACACCGGGGAGCTGTTTTTT	CASSVGQANTGELFF
TRBJ1-2	.	TRBV5-6	TRBD1	TGTGCCAGCAGCTTTACCGGGACAGCGACGTCCCTCCTCTTC	CASSFTGTATSLLF
TRBJ2-3	.	TRBV2	TRBD2	TGTGCCAGCAGTGGTGGCGGGAGGTGGGGTACAGATACGCAGTATTTT	CASSGGGRWGTDTQYF
TRBJ1-2	.	TRBV19	TRBD1	TGTGCCAGTAGTTCCCGAAGATCAGGGGGCGGAGGCTATGGCTACACCTTC	CASSSRRSGGGGYGYTF
TRBJ1-4	.	TRBV7-2	.	TGTGCCAGCAGCTTAACAAGTTATGAAAAACTGTTTTTT	CASSLTSYEKLFF
TRBJ2-7	.	TRBV7-2	.	TGTGCCAGCAGCCAAATTCTAGGTGGCGAACAGTACTTC	CASSQILGGEQYF
TRBJ2-5	.	TRBV25-1	.	TGTGCCAGCAGGTCGACAGGTGCCAAGTTTGCCCAGTACTTC	CASRSTGAKFAQYF
TRBJ1-1	.	TRBV7-9	.	TGTGCCAGCAGCTTAGAGGTAGACACTGAAGCTTTCTTT	CASSLEVDTEAFF
TRBJ2-7	.	TRBV12-5	.	TGTGCTAGTGGTTTTGGCTTCTACGAGCAGTACTTC	CASGFGFYEQYF
TRBJ2-3	.	TRBV19	TRBD2	TGTGCCAGTACAAGGACTAGCGGGAGGACGCAGTATTTT	CASTRTSGRTQYF
TRBJ2-7	.	TRBV7-9	TRBD2	TGTGCCAGCAGCTTCCTGGGGGGGAGCGGGAGTACCCACGAGCAGTACTTC	CASSFLGGSGSTHEQYF
TRBJ1-5	.	TRBV13	.	TGTGCCAGCAGCGCCCCCAAGCCCCAGCATTTT	CASSAPKPQHF
TRBJ2-7	.	TRBV5-1	.	TGCGCCAGCAGCTTGCGACCAGGCTACGAGCAGTACTTC	CASSLRPGYEQYF
TRBJ1-1	.	TRBV5-6	.	TGTGCCAGCAGCTACCCCGGGACGAACACTGAAGCTTTCTTT	CASSYPGTNTEAFF
TRBJ2-1	.	TRBV5-1	.	TGCGCCAGCAGCTTGGGAGGGGAGGTCAACTACAATGAGCAGTTCTTC	CASSLGGEVNYNEQFF
TRBJ1-2	few	TRBV2	.	TGTGCCAGCAGTAGGGAAGGGACATCCGCATACACCTTC	CASSREGTSAYTF
TRBJ2-7	.	TRBV10-3	.	TGTGCCATCAGTGGACGGACTGCTACAAAGTACGAGCAGTACTTC	CAISGRTATKYEQYF
TRBJ2-7	.	TRBV4-2	.	TGTGCCAGCAGCCAAGATCGGAGTTCCCGGGAGGAGCAGTACTTC	CASSQDRSSREEQYF
TRBJ1-2	.	TRBV19	.	TGTGCCAGTAGTATAGCCCAAAAAGGGGGCTACACCTTC	CASSIAQKGGYTF
TRBJ2-1	.	TRBV20-1	.	TGCAGTGCTTTCTTGGACCAGGAGCAGTTCTTC	CSAFLDQEQFF
TRBJ2-1	.	TRBV19	TRBD2	TGTGCCAGTAGTACGCGGGAGAACAATGAGCAGTTCTTC	CASSTRENNEQFF
TRBJ2-2	.	TRBV18	.	TGTGCCAGCTCACCACTCCAAGGGGGTGAGACCGGGGAGCTGTTTTTT	CASSPLQGGETGELFF
TRBJ2-7	.	TRBV7-2	.	TGTGCCAGCAGCTACGCCCCAAGCGATCTCTACGAGCAGTACTTC	CASSYAPSDLYEQYF
TRBJ1-6	.	TRBV19	.	TGTGCCAGTAGTATAAGGGATTTCTCCTATAATTCACCCCTCCACTTT	CASSIRDFSYNSPLHF
TRBJ1-1	.	TRBV18	TRBD1	TGTGCCAGCTCACGGGACAGGGGCACTGAAGCTTTCTTT	CASSRDRGTEAFF
TRBJ2-5	.	TRBV29-1	TRBD1	TGCAGCGTTGGATTTGGACAGGGCGCTTCAGAGACCCAGTACTTC	CSVGFGQGASETQYF
TRBJ2-5	.	TRBV4-1	.	TGCGCCAGCAGCCTTGCGGCTTTGTACCAAGAGACCCAGTACTTC	CASSLAALYQETQYF
TRBJ1-4	.	TRBV5-6	TRBD1	TGTGCCAGCAGCCCGACAGGGGGCTTTGAAAAACTGTTTTTT	CASSPTGGFEKLFF
TRBJ2-7	.	TRBV5-6	TRBD1	TGTGCCAGCAGCACCACGGACAGGGGATTCTCCTACGAGCAGTACTTC	CASSTTDRGFSYEQYF
TRBJ2-1	.	TRBV9	TRBD2	TGTGCCAGCAGCCCACAGCCTAGCGGCTCCTACAATGAGCAGTTCTTC	CASSPQPSGSYNEQFF
TRBJ1-4	.	TRBV27	.	TGTGCCAGCAGTTTTGTGGGGGGAGATGAAAAACTGTTTTTT	CASSFVGGDEKLFF
TRBJ1-5	.	TRBV7-2	TRBD1	TGTGCCAGCAGCTTGGACAGGGACAATCAGCCCCAGCATTTT	CASSLDRDNQPQHF